Shown below are 4 T cell receptor beta chains from a single sample sequenced in a study of shared clonotypes between healthy human individuals. This table comes from immunoSEQ multiplex PCR, and its TCRdb copy is limited to in-frame clones, with some not included. The data hold around 2.1 million clones, with nearly 97% observed a single time. Sequences were obtained from naive CD4+ T cells sorted from blood. Subset: CD45RA+ positively selected. These receptors all come from a man aged 18 to 29 in good health.

The V call is TRBV7-2, the J call TRBJ1-2; 7 bases fit TRBD1. The CDR3 spans 15 residues. V was clipped by 1 base and J by 2 bases; unmatched bases: 4. Germline V CDR1 and CDR2: SGHTA, FQGNSA. CDR3 loop: CASSLERGQNYGYTF. CDR3 nucleotide sequence: TGTGCCAGCAGCTTAGAGAGGGGACAGAACTATGGCTACACCTTC.

This clone was counted a single time. This chain connects TRBV7-2 to TRBJ2-5; 14 bases map to TRBD2. Germline CDR1 reads SGHTA; CDR2 reads FQGNSA. This CDR3 spans 16 amino acids. Trimming cost V 5 bases and J 5 bases; bases outside gene matches: 7. CDR3 DNA: TGTGCCAGCAGCCCGGGACTAGCGGGAGCGGGGGAGACCCAGTACTTC. Translated: CASSPGLAGAGETQYF.

Comments on this clone: Its ends do not fully match the called genes, so a read error is possible. The rearrangement uses TRBV7-8 and TRBJ1-2, with D hard to call. CDR1 SGHVS and CDR2 FQNEAQ come from the germline V gene. The CDR3 is 13 residues long. In nucleotides, the CDR3 is TGTGCCAGCAGCTTACACCCGGGTGGGGAGGGCAGATTC. Encoded protein: CASSLHPGGEGRF.

This clone occurred a few times. This chain uses TRBV25-1 with TRBJ1-2, with D hard to call. This CDR3 contains 12 residues. The V end lost 0 bases, the J end lost 8 bases, and 7 bases lay between the germline ends. Germline CDR1 and CDR2: MGHDK and SYGVNS. CDR3 amino acids: CASSEYLGGYTF. The DNA of the CDR3 is TGTGCCAGCAGTGAATATCTGGGCGGCTACACCTTC.